These T cell receptor beta chains were read from a single sample in a study of cytomegalovirus exposure and HLA in healthy donors. TCRdb's table, derived via immunoSEQ multiplex PCR, lists solely in-frame clones and lacks some. The table includes 150,000 to 200,000 clones, roughly 81% detected once. Sequencing was carried out using PBMCs. The receptor source for this set is a woman in her twenties or thirties in good health and CMV-seronegative. Each CDR3 is given with its conserved first and last residue. Fields, in order: clone size, V gene, D gene, J gene, CDR3 protein, CDR3 DNA. D genes are given only for firm matches. Size is omitted from some rows. Given values are once, few, many or a class for expanded clones.

clone_size: .
v_call: TRBV9
d_call: TRBD2
j_call: TRBJ2-5
cdr3_aa: CASSSGTSGSGETQYF
cdr3_nt: TGTGCCAGCAGCTCCGGGACTAGCGGGAGCGGAGAGACCCAGTACTTC

clone_size: .
v_call: TRBV29-1
d_call: TRBD1
j_call: TRBJ2-7
cdr3_aa: CSGRDRTSHEQYF
cdr3_nt: TGCAGCGGGCGGGACAGGACCTCACACGAGCAGTACTTC

clone_size: .
v_call: TRBV28
d_call: TRBD1
j_call: TRBJ1-3
cdr3_aa: CASSSPGQGRNTIYF
cdr3_nt: TGTGCCAGCAGTTCGCCGGGACAGGGAAGAAACACCATATATTTT

clone_size: .
v_call: TRBV27
d_call: TRBD2
j_call: TRBJ2-7
cdr3_aa: CASSPEPGLIRQYF
cdr3_nt: TGTGCCAGCAGTCCCGAGCCGGGACTAATTCGCCAGTACTTC

clone_size: .
v_call: TRBV6-5
d_call: .
j_call: TRBJ1-4
cdr3_aa: CASTPRGGTEKLFF
cdr3_nt: TGTGCCAGCACCCCACGGGGGGGGACGGAAAAACTGTTTTTT

clone_size: .
v_call: TRBV5-1
d_call: TRBD2
j_call: TRBJ2-5
cdr3_aa: CASSQEAGATETQYF
cdr3_nt: TGCGCCAGCAGCCAGGAAGCGGGGGCCACGGAGACCCAGTACTTC

clone_size: once
v_call: TRBV30
d_call: .
j_call: TRBJ2-3
cdr3_aa: CAWSVQSDTQYF
cdr3_nt: TGTGCCTGGAGTGTACAATCAGATACGCAGTATTTT

clone_size: .
v_call: TRBV6-6
d_call: .
j_call: TRBJ2-7
cdr3_aa: CASSYSTDSSYEQYF
cdr3_nt: TGTGCCAGCAGTTACTCGACAGACAGCTCCTACGAGCAGTACTTC

clone_size: .
v_call: TRBV5-4
d_call: TRBD1
j_call: TRBJ1-1
cdr3_aa: CASSLGTGIMNTEAFF
cdr3_nt: TGTGCCAGCAGCTTGGGGACAGGCATCATGAACACTGAAGCTTTCTTT

clone_size: .
v_call: TRBV15
d_call: TRBD1
j_call: TRBJ2-7
cdr3_aa: CATSREQNRGSEQYF
cdr3_nt: TGTGCCACCAGCAGAGAACAGAACAGGGGGTCCGAGCAGTACTTC

clone_size: once
v_call: TRBV6-5
d_call: .
j_call: TRBJ1-2
cdr3_aa: CASSYRGSGYGYTF
cdr3_nt: TGTGCCAGCAGTTACAGGGGTTCCGGCTATGGCTACACCTTC